The clone carrying this TCR beta chain occurred a few times. The antigen is unknown. From the 5' RACE reads, TCRdb called clonotypes with MiXCR, one entry per CDR3 protein. This table has hundreds of thousands of distinct CDR3 sequences, 20% to 25% appearing once. The data stem from a study of T cells after yellow fever vaccination. Study-level findings and limits: At around 95% for CD4 and over 80% for CD8, most primary-vaccination clones showed up again after the booster. Although most clonotypes did not, a small share appeared in both CD4 and CD8 compartments.

The CDR3 has 15 residues. Germline CDR1 reads LGHNA; CDR2 reads YNFKEQ. The trim removed 3 bases at V and 0 bases at J, leaving 4 bases unmatched. The V and J genes are TRBV4-2 and TRBJ1-1, with 7 positions matching TRBD1. The sequence derives from a young man who received the YFV17D yellow fever vaccine. Specimen: PBMCs, collected approximately 22 days after the first yellow fever vaccination. Written as DNA, the CDR3 is TGTGCCAGCAGCCAGATGGGACAGATGAACACTGAAGCTTTCTTT. Its translation: CASSQMGQMNTEAFF.